This is a list of T cell receptor beta chains from one sample in a study of blood T cell repertoires in COVID-19. Profiled with immunoSEQ multiplex PCR; TCRdb holds only in-frame clones, not every one. The sample includes around 300,000 clones, 90% of them seen just once. The specimen sequenced was PBMCs or T cells enriched from blood (not recorded which). All receptors come from a woman aged 18-35 years with acute COVID-19. The CDR3 runs from the conserved cysteine through the conserved F or W. D genes are given only for firm matches. Expanded clones are given a class, and other clones once, few, many or no size at all.

abundance	j_gene	d_gene	v_gene	CDR3nt	CDR3aa
.	TRBJ2-3	TRBD2	TRBV18	TGTGCCAGCTCGCAGCGGGGCGGCACAGATACGCAGTATTTT	CASSQRGGTDTQYF
.	TRBJ2-2	.	TRBV5-1	TGCGCCAGCAGCCTGGACATAGCGAGCACCGGGGAGCTGTTTTTT	CASSLDIASTGELFF
.	TRBJ1-5	.	TRBV19	TGTGCCAGTAGTATTAACAGGATTAGCAATCAGCCCCAGCATTTT	CASSINRISNQPQHF
.	TRBJ2-7	TRBD2	TRBV7-8	TGTGCCAGCAGCTTAGGCCTAGCGGGAGTCGAGCAGTACTTC	CASSLGLAGVEQYF
.	TRBJ1-6	.	TRBV28	TGTGCCAGCAGTCAGGCGGGAGTGACTGGGTCACCCCTCCACTTT	CASSQAGVTGSPLHF
.	TRBJ2-4	.	TRBV19	TGTGCCAGTAGTCCTAGGCAGAATGACATTCAGTACTTC	CASSPRQNDIQYF
.	TRBJ1-1	TRBD1	TRBV27	TGTGCCAGCAGTTCGGACAGGGGTACTGAAGCTTTCTTT	CASSSDRGTEAFF
once	TRBJ2-3	.	TRBV29-1	TGCAGCGGTTTGACAGGAGTCACAGATACGCAGTATTTT	CSGLTGVTDTQYF
.	TRBJ2-1	.	TRBV4-1	TGCGCCAGCAGCCTGGGCGCTAGCTATGAGCAGTTCTTC	CASSLGASYEQFF
.	TRBJ2-1	.	TRBV7-3	TGTGCCAGCGGGGACTCGAGGAAGGGGGCCAACAATGAGCAGTTCTTC	CASGDSRKGANNEQFF
.	TRBJ1-1	TRBD1	TRBV5-6	TGTGCCAGCAGCTTGCCCCGACAGGGGTTGAACACTGAAGCTTTCTTT	CASSLPRQGLNTEAFF
.	TRBJ2-1	TRBD2	TRBV3-1/TRBV3-2	TGTGCCAGCAGCCAGACTAGCGGGATTCAGAATGAGCAGTTCTTC	CASSQTSGIQNEQFF
.	TRBJ2-7	TRBD1	TRBV13	TGTGCCAGCACCCCAGGGGACAGGGGGTCTTACGAGCAGTACTTC	CASTPGDRGSYEQYF
.	TRBJ2-1	TRBD2	TRBV28	TGTGCCAGCAGTTTATCTGGCGGGGGCAATGAGCAGTTCTTC	CASSLSGGGNEQFF
few	TRBJ2-1	TRBD1	TRBV11-2	TGTGCCAGCAGCTTACTAGGTGGGACAGGCCCTTTTCAAGCGCAGTTCTTC	CASSLLGGTGPFQAQFF
.	TRBJ2-3	.	TRBV4-2	TGTGCCAGCAGCCAACAGGGGGACTCTAGCACAGATACGCAGTATTTT	CASSQQGDSSTDTQYF
.	TRBJ2-7	TRBD1	TRBV9	TGTGCCAGCAGCGCCTCCCTGACAGGGAGCTCCTACGAGCAGTACTTC	CASSASLTGSSYEQYF
.	TRBJ1-2	TRBD1	TRBV10-2	TGCGCCAGCAAACCACAGGGGAACTATGGCTACACCTTC	CASKPQGNYGYTF
once	TRBJ1-4	.	TRBV19	TGTGCCAGTAGTGTACAGGGATTTAATGAAAAACTGTTTTTT	CASSVQGFNEKLFF
.	TRBJ2-7	.	TRBV4-1	TGCGCCAGCAGCCGCGAAGGGGGGGCCTACGAGCAGTACTTC	CASSREGGAYEQYF
.	TRBJ2-1	TRBD2	TRBV10-1	TGCGCCAGCAGCGGAGGACTAGCGGGACTCAATGAGCAGTTCTTC	CASSGGLAGLNEQFF
.	TRBJ1-5	.	TRBV6-1	TGTGCCAGCAGTGAATCCGTATGGCGGGGGCTTAGCAATCAGCCCCAGCATTTT	CASSESVWRGLSNQPQHF
.	TRBJ2-7	TRBD2	TRBV11-3	TGTGCCAGCAGCCCCGACCCCACCGGGACTAGCGGGAGAAACGAGCAGTACTTC	CASSPDPTGTSGRNEQYF
.	TRBJ2-5	TRBD1	TRBV4-2	TGTGCCAGCAGCCGTGTCGCACAGGGGCCCCTCCAAGAGACCCAGTACTTC	CASSRVAQGPLQETQYF
.	TRBJ2-1	TRBD2	TRBV29-1	TGCAGCGGACGAAAGCGGGACTCATACAATGAGCAGTTCTTC	CSGRKRDSYNEQFF
.	TRBJ1-1	.	TRBV3-1/TRBV3-2	TGTGCCAGCAGATTCGACACTGGGAGGAACACTGAAGCTTTCTTT	CASRFDTGRNTEAFF
once	TRBJ2-5	.	TRBV11-2	TGTGCCAGCAGCTTACAATTTACCAGCGGTACTTACCAAGAGACCCAGTACTTC	CASSLQFTSGTYQETQYF
.	TRBJ2-7	.	TRBV4-1	TGCGCCAGCAGCCAAGGGTGGCGGAGCCTCTCCTACGAGCAGTACTTC	CASSQGWRSLSYEQYF
.	TRBJ2-2	.	TRBV7-9	TGTGCCAGCAGACCCCGACTTACGGTACCAACATCCGGGGAGCTGTTTTTT	CASRPRLTVPTSGELFF
.	TRBJ2-1	TRBD1	TRBV13	TGTGCCAGCAGCACCCGACAGGGCCGGGGATACAATGAGCAGTTCTTC	CASSTRQGRGYNEQFF
.	TRBJ2-1	.	TRBV13	TGTGCCAGCAGCTGGGGGACTCCCAATGAGCAGTTCTTC	CASSWGTPNEQFF
.	TRBJ1-1	.	TRBV30	TGTGCCTGGATGGGGCAGATGAACACTGAAGCTTTCTTT	CAWMGQMNTEAFF
few	TRBJ2-3	.	TRBV7-2	TGTGCCAGCAGCCCTCAAGGACACCGCAACACAGATACGCAGTATTTT	CASSPQGHRNTDTQYF
.	TRBJ2-1	TRBD2	TRBV28	TGTGCCAGCAGTTTCACGGGACTACCTTACAATGAGCAGTTCTTC	CASSFTGLPYNEQFF
.	TRBJ1-6	TRBD1	TRBV7-9	TGTGCCAGCAGCTTAATAGGACAGGCCGGAAATTCACCCCTCCACTTT	CASSLIGQAGNSPLHF
.	TRBJ2-5	TRBD2	TRBV4-1	TGCGCCAGCAGCCAAGACAGGACTAGCGGGGCGTACCAAGAGACCCAGTACTTC	CASSQDRTSGAYQETQYF
.	TRBJ2-2	TRBD2	TRBV7-2	TGTGCCAGCAGCTTAACGGGTAGCGGGAGGGCCGGGGAGCTGTTTTTT	CASSLTGSGRAGELFF
.	TRBJ2-3	TRBD2	TRBV10-2	TGCGCCAGCAGTGATTCGGCGTTAGCGGGAACTAGCACAGATACGCAGTATTTT	CASSDSALAGTSTDTQYF
.	TRBJ2-4	.	TRBV27	TGTGCCAGCAGTACCCGGGTAGTTAGCGCCCAAGCCAAAAACATTCAGTACTTC	CASSTRVVSAQAKNIQYF
once	TRBJ1-3	.	TRBV27	TGTGCCAGCAGCCCGAGAGACATTGGAAACACCATATATTTT	CASSPRDIGNTIYF
.	TRBJ2-7	TRBD1	TRBV2	TGTGCCAGCATGGGGGACAGGGCTTTCCACGAGCAGTACTTC	CASMGDRAFHEQYF
.	TRBJ1-1	.	TRBV19	TGTGCCAGTAGTGCAGGCCCAATTCTCTTGAACACTGAAGCTTTCTTT	CASSAGPILLNTEAFF
.	TRBJ1-2	TRBD1	TRBV30	TGTGCCTGGGGTCGGCAACAGGGGTATGGCTACACCTTC	CAWGRQQGYGYTF
.	TRBJ2-1	TRBD2	TRBV11-2	TGTGCCAGCAGCTTAACTAGCGGGAGCCATGAGCAGTTCTTC	CASSLTSGSHEQFF
.	TRBJ1-4	.	TRBV7-9	TGTGCCAGCAGCTCTAAGACAGGCGATAATGAAAAACTGTTTTTT	CASSSKTGDNEKLFF
.	TRBJ2-5	TRBD1	TRBV10-3	TGTGCCATCAGTGATATACAGGGGGCGACCCAGTACTTC	CAISDIQGATQYF
.	TRBJ1-3	.	TRBV18	TGTGCCAGCTCACCCACAGGGACTGGAAACACCATATATTTT	CASSPTGTGNTIYF
.	TRBJ2-1	TRBD1	TRBV7-9	TGTGCCAGCAGCTTTGGCTTCAGACAGGGGGCTTATGAGCAGTTCTTC	CASSFGFRQGAYEQFF
.	TRBJ1-3	.	TRBV18	TGTGCCAGCTCACCTCAGTCAAGTGAAAACACCATATATTTT	CASSPQSSENTIYF
.	TRBJ1-6	.	TRBV27	TGTGCCAGCAGTTCCTGGGGGGGTGCTTCACCCCTCCACTTT	CASSSWGGASPLHF
.	TRBJ1-6	.	TRBV30	TGTGCCTGGGACAGTGTGAATAATTCACCCCTCCACTTT	CAWDSVNNSPLHF
.	TRBJ2-1	.	TRBV9	TGTGCCAGCGCCCGCTATAGCGGAGACGGTTACAATGAGCAGTTCTTC	CASARYSGDGYNEQFF
.	TRBJ1-1	.	TRBV7-2	TGTGCCAGCAGCTTATTGCCAGGATCGAACACTGAAGCTTTCTTT	CASSLLPGSNTEAFF
.	TRBJ2-1	.	TRBV4-2	TGTGCCAGCAGCCAACCGGGTTGGGGCGACAATGAGCAGTTCTTC	CASSQPGWGDNEQFF
.	TRBJ2-7	TRBD2	TRBV11-2	TGTGCCAGCAGCCCTAGCGGGTACTACGAGCAGTACTTC	CASSPSGYYEQYF